This T cell receptor beta chain is drawn from a study of T cells in women clearing cervical HPV infection. Study context: Cases' blood sampling followed lesion detection by median around 150 days (90 to 200).

Study outcomes and limitations: Repertoire richness, not evenness, was significantly elevated in CIN3+ cases versus controls.

Comment on this clone: Its target is unknown. The CDR3 extends 3 residues past the end of the read, so its final part is completed from the germline J gene.

Measured with immunoSEQ multiplex PCR; TCRdb has only the in-frame clones, and not every one. The sample table sets out tens of thousands of clones. The CDR3 totals 14 residues. Germline CDR1 is SNHLY and CDR2 is FYNNEI. The sample taken for sequencing was blood buffy coat. J is TRBJ1-2 and V is TRBV2; weak D call: TRBD1 (6 bases). This TCR was sampled from a woman aged 18 to 69 with a cervical HPV16 infection that either progressed to CIN3+ or cleared (not recorded which). CDR3 loop: CASSAQGSTDTYTF. CDR3 bases read: TGTGCCAGCAGTGCACAGGGAAGCACAGATACC. Full variable domain (rest looked up from reference TRBV2 and TRBJ1-2): EPEVTQTPSHQVTQMGQEVILRCVPISNHLYFYWYRQILGQKVEFLVSFYNNEISEKSEIFDDQFSVERPDGSNFTLKIRSTKLEDSAMYFCASSAQGSTDTYTFGSGTRLTVV.